The 9 T cell receptor beta chains presented below share a single source sample, sequenced in a study of blood T cell repertoires in COVID-19. This table comes from immunoSEQ multiplex PCR, and its TCRdb copy is limited to in-frame clones, with some not included. The data show fewer than 200,000 clones, about four fifths seen once. The material sequenced was peripheral blood. All receptors come from a middle-aged woman with COVID-19, enrolled during active disease.

The chain employs TRBV19 and TRBJ1-1; the D is unclear. Trimming left V 5 bases short and J 5 bases short, with 12 bases between. The V gene's germline CDR1 is LNHDA and CDR2 SQIVND (reference sequence). The CDR3 is 13 residues long. CDR3 coding DNA: TGTGCCAGTAGTTTCGGGGTGTGGACTGAAGCTTTCTTT. Amino acid sequence: CASSFGVWTEAFF.

The gene calls are TRBV2 and TRBJ1-1; tentative D call: TRBD1 (5 bases). Trimming stripped 6 bases from V and 7 bases from J, with 9 bases between. This CDR3 has 11 residues. CDR1 and CDR2 (germline): SNHLY, FYNNEI. This chain's CDR3 is CASRDTLEAFF. The CDR3 bases are TGTGCCAGCAGGGACACCCTTGAAGCTTTCTTT.

At least ten counts were recorded for this clone. The V call is TRBV3-1 (or the pseudogene TRBV3-2), the J call TRBJ1-6, with no clear D. CDR3 length equals 15 residues. The germline CDR1 and CDR2 sequences are LGHDT and YNNKEL (reference sequence). Trimming removed 4 bases at V and 7 bases at J, with 14 bases between. For the CDR3, the DNA is TGTGCCAGCAGCCCCCCTCGGGGAAGAAATTCACCCCTCCACTTT. It is translated as CASSPPRGRNSPLHF.

This clone was picked up a small number of times. This chain uses TRBV2 with TRBJ2-5; 10 bases are a match to TRBD2. There are 14 residues in the CDR3. CDR1 SNHLY and CDR2 FYNNEI come from the germline V gene. V gave up 5 bases and J gave up 5 bases; unmatched junction bases: 5. The CDR3 sequence: CASSSGGGRETQYF. The CDR3 DNA reads TGTGCCAGCAGTAGCGGGGGGGGCCGGGAGACCCAGTACTTC.

V and J are TRBV29-1 and TRBJ1-1; unclear D gene. The V gene lost 6 bases and the J gene lost 0 bases, with 8 bases spanning the gap. Germline V lookup: CDR1 SQVTM, CDR2 ANQGSEA. The CDR3 loop spans 12 amino acids. CDR3 bases: TGCAGCGTCCAAGCCATGAACACTGAAGCTTTCTTT. Encoded protein: CSVQAMNTEAFF.

The V call is TRBV25-1, the J call TRBJ1-2; TRBD1 might be the D (6 bases). The CDR3 is 13 residues long. Germline CDR1 is MGHDK and CDR2 is SYGVNS. The germline V and J ends were trimmed by 6 bases and 4 bases, with 12 bases remaining between them. The CDR3 spells CASSSTGLYGYTF. CDR3 nucleotides: TGTGCCAGCAGCTCGACAGGACTCTATGGCTACACCTTC.

The rearrangement uses TRBV2 and TRBJ1-2; D remains ambiguous. This CDR3 has 13 amino acids. Trimming removed 4 bases from V and 4 bases from J, with 10 bases in between. Germline V gives CDR1 SNHLY, CDR2 FYNNEI. The CDR3: CASSVRGAYGYTF. In DNA, the CDR3 is TGTGCCAGCAGTGTAAGAGGTGCCTATGGCTACACCTTC.

The chain combines TRBV11-3 with TRBJ2-1, with D maybe TRBD2 (5 bases). The CDR3 contains 14 residues. Looked up from germline, CDR1 is SGHNT and CDR2 is YENEEA. Trimming shortened V by 1 base and J by 6 bases, and 10 bases separated the two germline ends. The CDR3 protein is CASSLAEEGNEQFF. CDR3 bases: TGTGCCAGCAGCTTAGCGGAGGAAGGCAATGAGCAGTTCTTC.

V usage is TRBV9 and J usage is TRBJ2-5; 9 positions agree with TRBD1. Trimming removed 5 bases from V and 5 bases from J; junction bases left unmatched: 16. This CDR3 has 17 residues. From germline, CDR1 is SGDLS and CDR2 YYNGEE. The CDR3 reads CASSPTGTGSLGETQYF. The CDR3 nucleotides are TGTGCCAGCAGTCCAACCGGGACAGGGTCTTTGGGCGAGACCCAGTACTTC.